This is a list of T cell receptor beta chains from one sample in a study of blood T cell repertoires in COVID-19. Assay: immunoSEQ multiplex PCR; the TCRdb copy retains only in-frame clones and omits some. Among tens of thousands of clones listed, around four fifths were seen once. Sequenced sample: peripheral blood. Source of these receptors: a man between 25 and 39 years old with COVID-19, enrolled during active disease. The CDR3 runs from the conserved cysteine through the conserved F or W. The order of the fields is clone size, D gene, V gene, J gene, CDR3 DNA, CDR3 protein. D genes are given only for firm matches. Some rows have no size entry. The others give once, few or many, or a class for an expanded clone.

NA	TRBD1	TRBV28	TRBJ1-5	TGTGCCAGCAGTCTCGGGGGACAGGGGGCGTCGGGCAATCAGCCCCAGCATTTT	CASSLGGQGASGNQPQHF
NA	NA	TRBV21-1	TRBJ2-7	TGTGCCAGCAACCGCAACAGGGACAGTAGCTCCTACGAGCAGTACTTC	CASNRNRDSSSYEQYF
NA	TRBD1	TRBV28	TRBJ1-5	TGTGCCAGCAGTTCGCGGACAGGGCCCCATCAGCCCCAGCATTTT	CASSSRTGPHQPQHF
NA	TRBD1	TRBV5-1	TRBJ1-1	TGCGCCAGCAGCCACGGGACAGGCAACACTGAAGCTTTCTTT	CASSHGTGNTEAFF
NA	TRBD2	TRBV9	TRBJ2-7	TGTGCCAGCAGCCCCCTAGCGGAGTACTACGAGCAGTACTTC	CASSPLAEYYEQYF
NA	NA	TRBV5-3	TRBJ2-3	TGTGCCAGAAGTTTTCCCCAGTGGTCTAGCACAGATACGCAGTATTTT	CARSFPQWSSTDTQYF
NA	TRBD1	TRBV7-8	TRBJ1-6	TGTGCCAGCAGCTCCCACCCGACAGGGACGAGTTCACCCCTCCACTTT	CASSSHPTGTSSPLHF
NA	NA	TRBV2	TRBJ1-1	TGTGCCAGCAGTGAAGGGGGGACACATCTAGCTTTCTTT	CASSEGGTHLAFF
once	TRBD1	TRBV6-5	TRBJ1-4	TGTGCCAGCAGTTACGACAGGGGGCATGTAAAACTGTTTTTT	CASSYDRGHVKLFF
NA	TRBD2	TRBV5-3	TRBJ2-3	TGTGCCAGAAGCTTAAAATCTAGCGGGGGGGCCCTCCGGACGCAGTATTTT	CARSLKSSGGALRTQYF
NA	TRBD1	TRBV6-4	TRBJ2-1	TGTGCCAGCAGTGACTCGACAGGGGGCTACAATGAGCAGTTCTTC	CASSDSTGGYNEQFF
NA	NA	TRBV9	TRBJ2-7	TGTGCCAGCAGCGTAGGGGGGCAGGGAAACGAGCAGTACTTC	CASSVGGQGNEQYF
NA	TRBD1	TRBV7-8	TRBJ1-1	TGTGCCAGCAGCTCGGCCACAGGGGACCCGATTGGGGCTTTCTTT	CASSSATGDPIGAFF
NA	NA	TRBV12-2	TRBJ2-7	TGTGCAAGTCGCTCCGGGACAGGGAGAGGCGAGCAGTACTTC	CASRSGTGRGEQYF
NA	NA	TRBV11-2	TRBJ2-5	TGTGCCAGCAACTCAGGTTATCAAGAGACCCAGTACTTC	CASNSGYQETQYF
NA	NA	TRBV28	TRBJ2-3	TGTGCCAGCGTAGTGGGGCGGAGCACAGATACGCAGTATTTT	CASVVGRSTDTQYF
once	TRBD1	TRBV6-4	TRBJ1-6	TGTGCCAGCAGTGGGGGACAGGGACCGAAAGGGGAAAATTCACCCCTCCACTTT	CASSGGQGPKGENSPLHF